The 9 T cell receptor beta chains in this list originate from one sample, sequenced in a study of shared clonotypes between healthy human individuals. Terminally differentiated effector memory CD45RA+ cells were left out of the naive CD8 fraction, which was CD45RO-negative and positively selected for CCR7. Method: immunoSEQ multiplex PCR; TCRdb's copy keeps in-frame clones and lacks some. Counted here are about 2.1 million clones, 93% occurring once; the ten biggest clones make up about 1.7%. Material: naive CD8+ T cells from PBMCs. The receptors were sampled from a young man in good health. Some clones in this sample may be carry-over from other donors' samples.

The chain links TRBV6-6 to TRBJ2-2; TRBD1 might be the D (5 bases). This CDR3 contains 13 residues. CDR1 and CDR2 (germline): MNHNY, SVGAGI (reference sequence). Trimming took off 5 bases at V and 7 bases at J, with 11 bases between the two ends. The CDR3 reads CASSAGYLGELFF. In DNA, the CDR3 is TGTGCCAGCAGTGCAGGGTATCTCGGGGAGCTGTTTTTT.

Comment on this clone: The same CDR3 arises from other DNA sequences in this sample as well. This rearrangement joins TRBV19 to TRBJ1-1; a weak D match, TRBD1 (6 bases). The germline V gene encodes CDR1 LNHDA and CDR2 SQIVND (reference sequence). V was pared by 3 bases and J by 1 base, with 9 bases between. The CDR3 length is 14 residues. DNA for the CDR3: TGTGCCAGTAGTATCCGGGACACGAACACTGAAGCTTTCTTT. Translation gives CASSIRDTNTEAFF.

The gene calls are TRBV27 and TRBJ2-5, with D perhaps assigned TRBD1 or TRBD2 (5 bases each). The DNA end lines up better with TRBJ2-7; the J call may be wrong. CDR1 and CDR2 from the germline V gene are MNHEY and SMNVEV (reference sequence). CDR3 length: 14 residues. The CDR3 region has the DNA TGTGCCAGCAGTTTATCGGGGACGGACTACGAGCAGTACTTC. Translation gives CASSLSGTDYEQYF.

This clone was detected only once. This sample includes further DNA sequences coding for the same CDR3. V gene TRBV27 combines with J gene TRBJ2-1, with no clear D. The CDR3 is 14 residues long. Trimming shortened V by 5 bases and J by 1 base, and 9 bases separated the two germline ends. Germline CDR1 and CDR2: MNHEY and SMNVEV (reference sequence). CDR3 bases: TGTGCCAGCAGTACCCTTGATTCCTACAATGAGCAGTTCTTC. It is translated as CASSTLDSYNEQFF.

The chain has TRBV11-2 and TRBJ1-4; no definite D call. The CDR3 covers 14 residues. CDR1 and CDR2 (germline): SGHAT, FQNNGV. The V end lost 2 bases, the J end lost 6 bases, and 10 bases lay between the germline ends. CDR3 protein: CASSLTLRDEKLFF. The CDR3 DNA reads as TGTGCCAGCAGCTTAACGTTACGAGATGAAAAACTGTTTTTT.

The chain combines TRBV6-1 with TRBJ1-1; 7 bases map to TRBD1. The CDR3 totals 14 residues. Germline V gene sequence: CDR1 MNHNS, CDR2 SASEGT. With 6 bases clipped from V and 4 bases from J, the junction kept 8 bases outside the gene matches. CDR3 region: CASSWEGASTEAFF. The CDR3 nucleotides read TGTGCCAGCAGCTGGGAGGGGGCGAGCACTGAAGCTTTCTTT.

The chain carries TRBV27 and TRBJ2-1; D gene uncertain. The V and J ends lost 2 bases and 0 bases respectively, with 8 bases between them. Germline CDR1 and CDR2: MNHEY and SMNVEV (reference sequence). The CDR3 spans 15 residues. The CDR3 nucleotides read TGTGCCAGCAGTTTAGTACGGAGCTCCTACAATGAGCAGTTCTTC. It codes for CASSLVRSSYNEQFF.

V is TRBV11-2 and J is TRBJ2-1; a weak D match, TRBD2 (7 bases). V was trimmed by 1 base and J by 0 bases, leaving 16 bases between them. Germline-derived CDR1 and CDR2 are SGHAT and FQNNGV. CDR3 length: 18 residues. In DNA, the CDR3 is TGTGCCAGCAGCTTAGGAGGGGGGGTAGCAATCTCCTACAATGAGCAGTTCTTC. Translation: CASSLGGGVAISYNEQFF.

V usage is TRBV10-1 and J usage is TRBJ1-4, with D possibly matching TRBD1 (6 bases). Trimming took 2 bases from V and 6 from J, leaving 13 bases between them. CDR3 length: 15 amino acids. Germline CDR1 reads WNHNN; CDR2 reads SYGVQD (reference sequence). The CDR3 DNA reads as TGCGCCAGCAGTGAGGCCAACAGGGCTGATGAAAAACTGTTTTTT. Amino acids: CASSEANRADEKLFF.